This T cell receptor beta chain was obtained from a study of identical twins. Overall study results and limits: There were fewer insertions in abundant cord blood beta clonotypes, but memory repertoires showed no such pattern.

Germline V gene data show CDR1 as SEHNR and CDR2 as FQNEAQ (reference sequence). The CDR3 extends over 16 amino acids. V lost 4 bases to trimming and J lost 4 bases; unmatched junction nucleotides: 10. TCRdb passed the 5' RACE reads through MiXCR, listing each CDR3 protein once. The sample includes roughly 1.6 million distinct CDR3 sequences, less than 40% of them seen just once. Details on this clonotype: Its specificity is not known.

The sequenced sample was cord blood. The V gene is TRBV7-9, the J gene TRBJ2-1; 7 bases agree with TRBD2. This sequence originates from a newborn girl in good health. CDR3 nucleotide sequence: TGTGCCAGCAGCTCGAGAGGACTAGGGACGTACAATGAGCAGTTCTTC. Translation: CASSSRGLGTYNEQFF.